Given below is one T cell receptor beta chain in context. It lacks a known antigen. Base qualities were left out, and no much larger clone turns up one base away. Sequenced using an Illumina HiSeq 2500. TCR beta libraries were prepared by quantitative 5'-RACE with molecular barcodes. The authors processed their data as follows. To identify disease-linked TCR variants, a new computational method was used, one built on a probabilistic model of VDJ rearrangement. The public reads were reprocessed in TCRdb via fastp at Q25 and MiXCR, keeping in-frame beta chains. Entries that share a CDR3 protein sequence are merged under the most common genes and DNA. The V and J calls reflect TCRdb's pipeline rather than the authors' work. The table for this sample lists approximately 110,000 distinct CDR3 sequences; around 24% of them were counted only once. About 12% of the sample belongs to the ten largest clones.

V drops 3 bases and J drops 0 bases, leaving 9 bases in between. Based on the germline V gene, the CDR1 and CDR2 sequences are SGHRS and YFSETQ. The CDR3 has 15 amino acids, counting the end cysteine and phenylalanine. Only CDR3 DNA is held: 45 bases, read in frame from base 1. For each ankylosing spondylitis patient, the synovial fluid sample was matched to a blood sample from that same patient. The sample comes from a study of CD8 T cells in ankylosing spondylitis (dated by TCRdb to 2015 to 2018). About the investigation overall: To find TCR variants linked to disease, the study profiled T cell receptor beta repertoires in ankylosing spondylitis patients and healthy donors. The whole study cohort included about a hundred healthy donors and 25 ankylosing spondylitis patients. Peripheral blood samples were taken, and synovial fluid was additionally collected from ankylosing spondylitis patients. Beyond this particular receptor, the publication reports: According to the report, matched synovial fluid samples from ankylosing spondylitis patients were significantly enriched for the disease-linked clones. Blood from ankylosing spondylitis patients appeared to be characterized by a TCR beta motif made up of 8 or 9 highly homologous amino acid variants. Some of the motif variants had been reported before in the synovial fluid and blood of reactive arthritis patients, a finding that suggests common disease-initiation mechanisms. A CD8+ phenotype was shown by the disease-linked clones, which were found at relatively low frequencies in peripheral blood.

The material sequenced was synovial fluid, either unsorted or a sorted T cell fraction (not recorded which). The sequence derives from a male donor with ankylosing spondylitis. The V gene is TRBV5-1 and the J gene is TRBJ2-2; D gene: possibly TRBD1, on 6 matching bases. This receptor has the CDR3 CASSSGQTNTGELFF. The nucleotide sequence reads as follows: TGCGCCAGCAGCTCCGGACAGACGAACACCGGGGAGCTGTTTTTT.